This T cell receptor beta chain was recorded in a study of blood T cell repertoires in COVID-19. At the level of the study: Samples of COVID-19 (acute and convalescent) were obtained from the United States, Italy and Spain. Sources were T cells, B-cell-depleted T cells, or PBMCs; the material itself was cDNA or gDNA.

This clone came up a few times. Per the original methods: Using reference gene primer amplification, nucleated cell counts were estimated. Produced via immunoSEQ multiplex PCR; TCRdb's table is partial and in-frame only. V, J and clone size were drawn from that table, and D and trimming were deduced from the DNA. The profile shows more than 250,000 clones, 84% of them singletons. The germline gives CDR1 SGHDT, CDR2 YYEEEE. The CDR3 spans 13 residues. The V end was cut by 1 base, the J end by 7 bases, with 12 bases between. Sample: peripheral blood. V gene TRBV5-6 combines with J gene TRBJ2-7, with D maybe TRBD1 (5 bases). This TCR was recovered from a human donor in a cohort sampled during active COVID-19. The CDR3 DNA follows: TGTGCCAGCAGCTTGCCCCAGGGCGGTGAGCAGTACTTC. Its translation is CASSLPQGGEQYF.